Below, 3 T cell receptor beta chains from the same sample are listed, as sequenced in a study of neurological immune-mediated disorders. TCRdb fed the 5' RACE reads into MiXCR, producing one record per CDR3 protein. Counted here are 55,000 to 75,000 distinct CDR3 sequences, roughly 13% occurring once; the ten biggest clones make up around 11%. The sample consisted of PBMCs. The receptors stem from a woman aged 55-69 years with HTLV-1-associated myelopathy (HAM/TSP).

Comment on this clonotype: Since a much larger clone is just one base distant, this may be a read error. The chain combines TRBV25-1 with TRBJ2-7, with TRBD1 matching over 11 bases. From germline, CDR1 is MGHDK and CDR2 SYGVNS. With V trimmed by 5 bases and J by 5 bases, 8 bases remained unmatched. The CDR3 spans 15 residues. The DNA for the CDR3 is TGTGCCAGCAGTAAGTCCGGGACAGGGGGGGACGAGCAGTACTTC. Translating it yields CASSKSGTGGDEQYF.

The chain employs TRBV4-1 and TRBJ2-7; 10 nucleotides match TRBD2. V was pared by 4 bases and J by 4 bases, with 7 bases of the junction left unmatched. The CDR3 length is 15 residues. The germline V gene has CDR1 MGHRA and CDR2 YSYEKL. The CDR3 nucleotides read TGCGCCAGCAGCCGAGACCTAGCGGGAGAATACGAGCAGTACTTC. Translating gives CASSRDLAGEYEQYF.

This clonotype was seen repeatedly, ten times or more. This chain uses TRBV20-1 with TRBJ2-1; TRBD2 matches at 13 bases. The V and J ends lost 5 bases and 9 bases, in that order; junction bases with no gene match: 19. Per the germline V gene, CDR1 is DFQATT and CDR2 is SNEGSKA (reference sequence). CDR3 length equals 18 residues. CDR3 region: CSASPGLAGMNSRGEQFF. In DNA form, the CDR3 reads TGCAGTGCTTCACCGGGACTAGCGGGGATGAATTCCCGGGGTGAGCAGTTCTTC.